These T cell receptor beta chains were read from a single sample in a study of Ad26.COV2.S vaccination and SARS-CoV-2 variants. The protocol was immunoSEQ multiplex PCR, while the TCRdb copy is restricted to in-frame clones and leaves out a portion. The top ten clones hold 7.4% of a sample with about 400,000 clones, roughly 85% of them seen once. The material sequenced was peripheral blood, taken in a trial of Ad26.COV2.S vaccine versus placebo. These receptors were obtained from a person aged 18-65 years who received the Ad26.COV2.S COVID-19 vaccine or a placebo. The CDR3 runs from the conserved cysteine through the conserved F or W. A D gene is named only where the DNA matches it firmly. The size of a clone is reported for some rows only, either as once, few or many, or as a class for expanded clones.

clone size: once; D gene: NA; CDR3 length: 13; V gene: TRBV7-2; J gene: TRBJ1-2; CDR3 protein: CASSPYTDSGYTF; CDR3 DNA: TGTGCCAGCAGCCCTTACACCGACAGCGGCTACACCTTC
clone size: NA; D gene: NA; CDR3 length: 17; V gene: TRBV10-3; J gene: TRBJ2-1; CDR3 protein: CAISETPGELGYNEQFF; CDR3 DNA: TGTGCCATCAGTGAAACCCCAGGGGAATTAGGCTACAATGAGCAGTTCTTC
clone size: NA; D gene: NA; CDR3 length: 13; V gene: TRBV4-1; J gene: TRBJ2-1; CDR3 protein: CASSQLSWGEQFF; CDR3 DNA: TGCGCCAGCAGCCAACTCAGTTGGGGCGAGCAGTTCTTC
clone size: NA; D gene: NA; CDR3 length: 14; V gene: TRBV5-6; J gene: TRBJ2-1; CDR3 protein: CASSLSLAYNEQFF; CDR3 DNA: TGTGCCAGCAGCTTGAGTCTGGCCTACAATGAGCAGTTCTTC
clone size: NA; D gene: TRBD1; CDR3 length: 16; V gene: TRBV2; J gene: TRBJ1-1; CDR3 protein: CASSWTPGQGWTEAFF; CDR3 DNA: TGTGCCAGCAGTTGGACCCCGGGACAGGGGTGGACTGAAGCTTTCTTT
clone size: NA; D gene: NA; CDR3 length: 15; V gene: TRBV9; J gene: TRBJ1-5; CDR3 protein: CASSVGAEGNQPQHF; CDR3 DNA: TGTGCCAGCAGCGTGGGGGCGGAGGGCAATCAGCCCCAGCATTTT
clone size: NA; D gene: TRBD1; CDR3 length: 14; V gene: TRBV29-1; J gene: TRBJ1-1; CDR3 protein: CSVEGRGRRTEAFF; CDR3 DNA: TGCAGCGTTGAGGGCAGGGGGCGCAGAACTGAAGCTTTCTTT
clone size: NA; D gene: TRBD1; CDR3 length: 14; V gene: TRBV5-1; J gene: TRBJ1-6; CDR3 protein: CASSFDRAVSPLHF; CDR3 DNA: TGCGCCAGCAGCTTTGACAGGGCGGTTTCACCCCTCCACTTT
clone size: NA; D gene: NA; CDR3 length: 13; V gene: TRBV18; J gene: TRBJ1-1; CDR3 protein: CASSPSTGSKAFF; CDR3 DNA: TGTGCCAGCTCACCAAGTACAGGGTCCAAAGCTTTCTTT
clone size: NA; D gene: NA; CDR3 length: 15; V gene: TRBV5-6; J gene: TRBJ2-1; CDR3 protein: CASSLEVGVHNEQFF; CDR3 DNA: TGTGCCAGCAGCTTGGAGGTAGGCGTCCACAATGAGCAGTTCTTC
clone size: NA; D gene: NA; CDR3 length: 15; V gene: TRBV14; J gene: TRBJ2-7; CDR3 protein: CASSLPGLLSYEQYF; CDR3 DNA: TGTGCCAGCAGCCTCCCGGGGCTCCTCTCCTACGAGCAGTACTTC
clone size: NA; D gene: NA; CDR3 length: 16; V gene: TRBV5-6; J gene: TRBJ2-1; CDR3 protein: CASSFWGWSSYNEQFF; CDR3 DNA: TGTGCCAGCAGCTTTTGGGGGTGGAGCTCCTACAATGAGCAGTTCTTC
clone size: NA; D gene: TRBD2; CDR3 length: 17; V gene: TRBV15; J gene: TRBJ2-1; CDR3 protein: CATSRALAGELGNEQFF; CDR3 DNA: TGTGCCACCAGCAGGGCCCTAGCGGGAGAATTAGGGAATGAGCAGTTCTTC
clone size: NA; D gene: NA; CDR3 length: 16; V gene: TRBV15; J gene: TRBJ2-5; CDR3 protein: CATSRFGGATQETQYF; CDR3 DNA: TGTGCCACCAGCAGGTTCGGGGGAGCTACCCAAGAGACCCAGTACTTC
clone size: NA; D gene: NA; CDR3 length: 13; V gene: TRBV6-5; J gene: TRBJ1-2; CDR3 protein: CASRIQGSQGYTF; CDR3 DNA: TGTGCCAGCAGGATACAGGGTTCCCAAGGCTACACCTTC
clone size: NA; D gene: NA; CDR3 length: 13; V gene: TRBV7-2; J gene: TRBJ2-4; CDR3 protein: CASSSDGRAIQYF; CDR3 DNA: TGTGCCAGCAGTTCCGACGGGCGTGCCATTCAGTACTTC
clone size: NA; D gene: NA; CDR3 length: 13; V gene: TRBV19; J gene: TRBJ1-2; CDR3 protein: CASSIRDDYGYTF; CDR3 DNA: TGTGCCAGTAGTATCAGGGATGACTATGGCTACACCTTC
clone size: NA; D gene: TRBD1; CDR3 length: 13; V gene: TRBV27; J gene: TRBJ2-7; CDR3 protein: CASSRDRSYEQYF; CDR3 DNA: TGTGCCAGCAGTCGGGACAGGTCCTACGAGCAGTACTTC
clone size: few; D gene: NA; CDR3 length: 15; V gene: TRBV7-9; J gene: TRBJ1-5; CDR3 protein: CASSWGGRPNQPQHF; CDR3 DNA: TGTGCCAGCAGCTGGGGTGGACGTCCCAATCAGCCCCAGCATTTT
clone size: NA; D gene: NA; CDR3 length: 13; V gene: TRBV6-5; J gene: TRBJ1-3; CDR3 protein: CASRGPSGNTIYF; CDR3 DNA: TGTGCCAGCAGAGGTCCCTCTGGAAACACCATATATTTT
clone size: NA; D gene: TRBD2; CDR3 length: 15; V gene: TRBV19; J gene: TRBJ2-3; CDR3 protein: CASSLAGGRGDTQYF; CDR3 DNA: TGTGCCAGTAGTCTAGCGGGAGGGCGGGGAGATACGCAGTATTTT
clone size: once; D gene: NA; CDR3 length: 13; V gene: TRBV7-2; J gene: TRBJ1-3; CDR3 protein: CASSSRDGNTIYF; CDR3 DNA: TGTGCCAGCAGCTCCAGGGACGGAAACACCATATATTTT
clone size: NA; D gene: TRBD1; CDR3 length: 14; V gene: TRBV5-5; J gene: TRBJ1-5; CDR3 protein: CASSSGTGSQPQHF; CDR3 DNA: TGTGCCAGCAGTTCAGGGACAGGGAGTCAGCCCCAGCATTTT
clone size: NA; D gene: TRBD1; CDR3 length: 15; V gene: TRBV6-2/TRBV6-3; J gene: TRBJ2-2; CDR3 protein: CASSIRDRRAGELFF; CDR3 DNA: TGTGCCAGCAGTATCCGGGACAGAAGGGCCGGGGAGCTGTTTTTT
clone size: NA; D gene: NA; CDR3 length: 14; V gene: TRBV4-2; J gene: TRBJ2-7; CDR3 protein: CASSHPGNSYEQYF; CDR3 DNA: TGTGCCAGCAGCCACCCCGGGAACTCCTACGAGCAGTACTTC
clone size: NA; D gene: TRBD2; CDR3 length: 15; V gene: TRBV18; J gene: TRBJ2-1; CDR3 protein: CASSDAGVAYNEQFF; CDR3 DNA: TGTGCCAGCTCAGATGCGGGAGTAGCCTACAATGAGCAGTTCTTC
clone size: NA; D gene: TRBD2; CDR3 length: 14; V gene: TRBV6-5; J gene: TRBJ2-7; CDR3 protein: CASRQRDYSYEQYF; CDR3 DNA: TGTGCCAGCAGACAGCGGGATTATAGCTACGAGCAGTACTTC
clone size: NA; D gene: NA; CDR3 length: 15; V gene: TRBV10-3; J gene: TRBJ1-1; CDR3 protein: CAISDSRGSGTEAFF; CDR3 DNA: TGTGCCATCAGTGATTCAAGAGGGAGTGGGACTGAAGCTTTCTTT
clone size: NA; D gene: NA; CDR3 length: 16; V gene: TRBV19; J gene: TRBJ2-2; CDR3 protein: CASNMPRDTNTGELFF; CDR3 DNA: TGTGCCAGTAATATGCCCCGGGACACCAACACCGGGGAGCTGTTTTTT
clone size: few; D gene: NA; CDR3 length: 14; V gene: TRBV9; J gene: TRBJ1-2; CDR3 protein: CASSPRGGAYGYTF; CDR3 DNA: TGTGCCAGCAGCCCAAGGGGAGGGGCCTATGGCTACACCTTC
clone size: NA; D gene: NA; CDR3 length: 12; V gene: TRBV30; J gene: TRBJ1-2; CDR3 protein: CAWSPGDPRNTF; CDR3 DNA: TGTGCCTGGAGTCCAGGGGATCCAAGAAACACCTTC
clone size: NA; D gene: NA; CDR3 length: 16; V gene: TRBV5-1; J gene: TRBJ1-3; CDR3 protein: CASSSYRAGSGNTIYF; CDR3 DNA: TGCGCCAGCAGCTCTTACAGGGCCGGCTCTGGAAACACCATATATTTT
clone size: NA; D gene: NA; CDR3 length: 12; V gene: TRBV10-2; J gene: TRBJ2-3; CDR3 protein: CASSVRADTQYF; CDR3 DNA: TGCGCCAGCAGTGTGAGGGCAGATACGCAGTATTTT
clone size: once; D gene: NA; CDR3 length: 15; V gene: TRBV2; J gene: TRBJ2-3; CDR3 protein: CASSDTQHNTDTQYF; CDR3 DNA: TGTGCCAGCAGTGACACACAGCACAACACAGATACGCAGTATTTT
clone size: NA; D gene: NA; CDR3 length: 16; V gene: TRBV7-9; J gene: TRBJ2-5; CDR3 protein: CASSSRGGGAGETQYF; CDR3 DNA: TGTGCCAGCAGCTCAAGAGGAGGGGGCGCGGGAGAGACCCAGTACTTC
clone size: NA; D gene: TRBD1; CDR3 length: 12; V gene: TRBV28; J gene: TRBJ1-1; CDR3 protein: CASSLEDRGPFF; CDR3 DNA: TGTGCCAGCAGTTTAGAGGACAGGGGACCTTTCTTT
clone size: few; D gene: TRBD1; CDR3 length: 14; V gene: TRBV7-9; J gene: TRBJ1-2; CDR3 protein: CASSSGPTGDGYTF; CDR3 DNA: TGTGCCAGCAGCTCCGGCCCCACAGGGGATGGCTACACCTTC
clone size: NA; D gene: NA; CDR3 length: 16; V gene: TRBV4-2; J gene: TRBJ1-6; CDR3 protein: CASSQDIGQPNSPLHF; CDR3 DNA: TGTGCCAGCAGCCAAGATATCGGACAGCCGAATTCACCCCTCCACTTT
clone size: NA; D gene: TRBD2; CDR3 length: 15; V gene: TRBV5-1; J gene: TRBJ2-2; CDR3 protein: CASSPSAGGTGELFF; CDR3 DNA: TGCGCCAGCAGCCCCTCCGCGGGGGGAACCGGGGAGCTGTTTTTT
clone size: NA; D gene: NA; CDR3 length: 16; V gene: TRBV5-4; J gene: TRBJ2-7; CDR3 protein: CASSSSWAHDSYEQYF; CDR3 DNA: TGTGCCAGCAGCTCATCGTGGGCCCATGACTCCTACGAGCAGTACTTC
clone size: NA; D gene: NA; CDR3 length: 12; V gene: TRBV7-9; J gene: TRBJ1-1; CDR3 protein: CATGLINTEAFF; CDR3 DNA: TGTGCCACCGGACTGATAAACACTGAAGCTTTCTTT
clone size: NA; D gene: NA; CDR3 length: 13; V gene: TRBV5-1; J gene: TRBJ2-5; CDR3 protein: CASSLSGGETQYF; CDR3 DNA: TGCGCCAGCAGCTTATCGGGGGGCGAGACCCAGTACTTC
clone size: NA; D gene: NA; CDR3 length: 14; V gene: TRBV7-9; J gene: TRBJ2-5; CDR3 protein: CASSLVLPQETQYF; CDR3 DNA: TGTGCCAGCAGCTTGGTACTACCCCAAGAGACCCAGTACTTC
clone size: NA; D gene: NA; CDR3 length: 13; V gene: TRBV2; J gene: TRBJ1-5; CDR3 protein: CASSEGRGQPQHF; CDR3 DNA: TGTGCCAGCAGTGAGGGGCGGGGTCAGCCCCAGCATTTT
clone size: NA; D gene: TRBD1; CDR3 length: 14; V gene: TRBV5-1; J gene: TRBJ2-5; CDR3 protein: CASSLSPGGETQYF; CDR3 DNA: TGCGCCAGCAGCTTGTCCCCAGGGGGAGAGACCCAGTACTTC
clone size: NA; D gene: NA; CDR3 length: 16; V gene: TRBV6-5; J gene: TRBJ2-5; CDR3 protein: CASSYSLRTYQETQYF; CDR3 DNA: TGTGCCAGCAGTTACTCGCTCAGGACGTACCAAGAGACCCAGTACTTC